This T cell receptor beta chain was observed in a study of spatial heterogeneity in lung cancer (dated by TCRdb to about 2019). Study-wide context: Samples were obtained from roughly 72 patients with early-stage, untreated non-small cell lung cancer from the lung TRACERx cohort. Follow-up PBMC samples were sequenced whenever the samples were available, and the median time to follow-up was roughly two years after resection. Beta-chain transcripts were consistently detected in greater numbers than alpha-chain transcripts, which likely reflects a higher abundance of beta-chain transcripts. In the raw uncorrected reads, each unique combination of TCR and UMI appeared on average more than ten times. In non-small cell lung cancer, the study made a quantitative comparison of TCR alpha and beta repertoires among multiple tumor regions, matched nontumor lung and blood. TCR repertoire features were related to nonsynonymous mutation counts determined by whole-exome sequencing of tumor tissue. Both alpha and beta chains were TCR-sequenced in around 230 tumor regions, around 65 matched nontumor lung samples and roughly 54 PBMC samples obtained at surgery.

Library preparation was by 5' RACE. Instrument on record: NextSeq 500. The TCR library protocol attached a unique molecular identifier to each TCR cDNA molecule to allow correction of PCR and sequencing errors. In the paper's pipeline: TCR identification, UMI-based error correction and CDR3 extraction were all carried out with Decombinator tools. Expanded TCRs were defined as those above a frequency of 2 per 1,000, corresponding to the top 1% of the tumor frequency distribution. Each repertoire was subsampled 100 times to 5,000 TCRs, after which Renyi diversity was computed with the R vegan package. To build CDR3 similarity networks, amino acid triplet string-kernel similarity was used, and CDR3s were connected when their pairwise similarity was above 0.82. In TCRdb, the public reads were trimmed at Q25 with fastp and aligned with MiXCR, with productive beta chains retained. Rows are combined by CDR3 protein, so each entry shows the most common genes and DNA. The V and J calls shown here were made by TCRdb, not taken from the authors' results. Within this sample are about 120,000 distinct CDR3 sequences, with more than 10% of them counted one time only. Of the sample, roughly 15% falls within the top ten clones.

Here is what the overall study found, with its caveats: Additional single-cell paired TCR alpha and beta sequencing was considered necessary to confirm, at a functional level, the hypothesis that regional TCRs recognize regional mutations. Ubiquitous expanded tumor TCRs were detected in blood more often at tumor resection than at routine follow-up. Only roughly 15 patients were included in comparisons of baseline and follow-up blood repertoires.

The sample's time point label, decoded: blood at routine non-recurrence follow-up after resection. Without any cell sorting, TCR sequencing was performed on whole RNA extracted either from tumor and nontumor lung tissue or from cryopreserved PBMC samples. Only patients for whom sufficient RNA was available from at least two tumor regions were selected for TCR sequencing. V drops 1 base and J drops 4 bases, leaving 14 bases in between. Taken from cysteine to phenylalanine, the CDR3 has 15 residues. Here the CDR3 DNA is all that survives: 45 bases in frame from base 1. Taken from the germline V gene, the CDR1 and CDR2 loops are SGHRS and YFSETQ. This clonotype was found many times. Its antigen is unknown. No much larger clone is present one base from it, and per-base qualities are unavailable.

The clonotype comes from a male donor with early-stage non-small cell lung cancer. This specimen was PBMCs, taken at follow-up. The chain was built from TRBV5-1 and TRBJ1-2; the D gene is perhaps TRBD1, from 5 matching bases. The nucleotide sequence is TGCGCCAGCAGCTTGACAGGTCCTAACCCCTATGGCTACACCTTC. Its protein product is CASSLTGPNPYGYTF. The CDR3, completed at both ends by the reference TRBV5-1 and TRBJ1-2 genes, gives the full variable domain KAGVTQTPRYLIKTRGQQVTLSCSPISGHRSVSWYQQTPGQGLQFLFEYFSETQRNKGNFPGRFSGRQFSNSRSEMNVSTLELGDSALYLCASSLTGPNPYGYTFGSGTRLTVV.